The present entry profiles one T cell receptor beta chain with its context. Generated by immunoSEQ multiplex PCR, the TCRdb table keeps only in-frame clones and is missing some. The sample records some 140,000 clones, approximately 86% being singletons. This specimen comes from a study of control samples from healthy donors and cancer patients. Material: blood. The clonotype comes from a woman aged 25 to 39 in good health.

The CDR3 protein is CASSYSFGYYEQYF. In DNA form, the CDR3 reads TGTGCCAGCAGTTACTCCTTCGGATACTACGAGCAGTACTTC. The V call is TRBV6-5, the J call TRBJ2-7; D ambiguous. In germline, CDR1 is MNHEY, CDR2 SVGAGI. The CDR3 is made up of 14 amino acids. Trimming took 0 bases from V and 3 from J, leaving 9 bases between them.